This is a list of T cell receptor beta chains from one sample in a study of blood T cell repertoires in COVID-19. Produced via immunoSEQ multiplex PCR; TCRdb's table is partial and in-frame only. Among 120,000 to 150,000 clones listed, 75% to 85% were seen once. Sequencing used peripheral blood. The receptors here all came from a man aged 45-60 years with acute or convalescent COVID-19. The CDR3 runs from the conserved cysteine through the conserved F or W. D genes are given only for firm matches. The size entry is marked missing in some rows and otherwise reads once, few, many or a size class.

j_call clone_size cdr3_length d_call v_call cdr3_nt cdr3_aa
TRBJ1-1 NA 14 NA TRBV30 TGTGCCTGGAGTGTCAGTATCAGGAACACTGAAGCTTTCTTT CAWSVSIRNTEAFF
TRBJ1-2 NA 15 TRBD1 TRBV2 TGTGCCAGCAGTCAAAGACAGGGGGCGGAAAGTGGCTACACCTTC CASSQRQGAESGYTF
TRBJ1-3 NA 15 NA TRBV10-3 TGTGCCATCAGGGACGACAGATACTCTGGAAACACCATATATTTT CAIRDDRYSGNTIYF
TRBJ1-4 NA 16 TRBD1 TRBV5-1 TGCGCCAGCAGCCAACATCCCTCAGGGGGCAATGAAAAACTGTTTTTT CASSQHPSGGNEKLFF
TRBJ2-5 once 13 NA TRBV9 TGTGCCAGCAGCTCCATACCGGGGGAGACCCAGTACTTC CASSSIPGETQYF
TRBJ1-2 NA 14 TRBD1 TRBV10-2 TGCGCCAGTCAAACAGGGGAGTCTAACTATGGCTACACCTTC CASQTGESNYGYTF
TRBJ1-1 NA 14 TRBD1 TRBV10-3 TGTGCCATCAGGCCGACAGGGGGCGGCACTGAAGCTTTCTTT CAIRPTGGGTEAFF
TRBJ2-7 NA 11 NA TRBV20-1 TGCAGTGCCCTAGGGGCCTACGAGCAGTACTTC CSALGAYEQYF
TRBJ1-4 NA 12 TRBD1 TRBV5-6 TGTGCCAGCAGCCTGACAGGGCATAAACTGTTTTTT CASSLTGHKLFF
TRBJ1-2 NA 13 NA TRBV30 TGTGCCTGCGATGTGGGGGAGGCCGCCGGCTACACCTTC CACDVGEAAGYTF
TRBJ1-4 NA 15 TRBD1 TRBV9 TGTGCCAGCAGCACCGGAGGACAGGCCCTGGAAAAACTGTTTTTT CASSTGGQALEKLFF
TRBJ2-4 NA 16 NA TRBV5-1 TGCGCCAGCAGCAGCACAGGTTATCTAGCCAAAAACATTCAGTACTTC CASSSTGYLAKNIQYF